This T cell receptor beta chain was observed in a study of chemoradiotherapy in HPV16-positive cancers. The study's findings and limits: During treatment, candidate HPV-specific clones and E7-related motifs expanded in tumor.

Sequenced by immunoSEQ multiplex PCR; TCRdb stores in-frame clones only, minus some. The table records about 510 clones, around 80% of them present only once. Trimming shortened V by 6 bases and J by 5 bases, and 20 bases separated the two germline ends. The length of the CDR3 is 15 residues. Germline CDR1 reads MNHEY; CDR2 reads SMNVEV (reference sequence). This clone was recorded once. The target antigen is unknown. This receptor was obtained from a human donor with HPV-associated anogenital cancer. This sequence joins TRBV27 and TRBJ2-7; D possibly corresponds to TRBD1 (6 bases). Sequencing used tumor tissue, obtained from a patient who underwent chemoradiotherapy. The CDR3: CASSPLTPGEHEQYF. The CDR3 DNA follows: TGTGCCAGCAGCCCCCTTACCCCAGGGGAGCACGAGCAGTACTTC.